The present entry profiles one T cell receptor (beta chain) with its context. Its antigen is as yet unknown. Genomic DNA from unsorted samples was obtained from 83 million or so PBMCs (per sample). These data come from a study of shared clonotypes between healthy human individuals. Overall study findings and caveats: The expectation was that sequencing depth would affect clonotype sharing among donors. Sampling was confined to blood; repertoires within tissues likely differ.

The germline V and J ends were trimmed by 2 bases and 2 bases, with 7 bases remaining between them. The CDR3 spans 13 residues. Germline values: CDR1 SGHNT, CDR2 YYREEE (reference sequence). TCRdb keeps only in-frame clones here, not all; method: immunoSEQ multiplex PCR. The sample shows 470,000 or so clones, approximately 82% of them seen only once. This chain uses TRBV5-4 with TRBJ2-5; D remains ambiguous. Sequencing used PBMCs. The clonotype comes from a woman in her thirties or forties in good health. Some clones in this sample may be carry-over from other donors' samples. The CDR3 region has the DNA TGTGCCAGCAGCTTCCACGGGCAAGAGACCCAGTACTTC. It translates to CASSFHGQETQYF. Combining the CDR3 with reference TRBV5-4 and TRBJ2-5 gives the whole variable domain ETGVTQSPTHLIKTRGQQVTLRCSSQSGHNTVSWYQQALGQGPQFIFQYYREEENGRGNFPPRFSGLQFPNYSSELNVNALELDDSALYLCASSFHGQETQYFGPGTRLLVL.